The 20 T cell receptor beta chains reported below all come from one sample, sequenced in a study of blood T cells in healthy people across ages. The second PCR ran about 6 to 12 cycles with a sample-barcoded 5' primer and J-beta primers. A single record per CDR3 protein comes from TCRdb applying MiXCR to the 5' RACE reads. The table lists about 800,000 distinct CDR3 sequences, about 42% of them singletons. What was sequenced was blood. These receptors came from a man older than 75 in good health.

This rearrangement joins TRBV11-2 to TRBJ2-1; 8 bases map to TRBD2. The CDR3 is 13 amino acids. Germline-derived CDR1 and CDR2 are SGHAT and FQNNGV. Losses at the gene ends were 5 bases for V and 12 bases for J; bases not matched to a gene: 9. The CDR3 DNA sequence: TGTGCCAGCAGCGTGACCAGCGGGAGAGGGCAGTTCTTC. Translating it yields CASSVTSGRGQFF.

The chain has TRBV5-6 and TRBJ2-7; D not resolved. V lost 3 bases to trimming and J lost 3 bases, with 7 bases between them. The germline V gene encodes CDR1 SGHDT and CDR2 YYEEEE. The CDR3 length is 12 residues. CDR3 nucleotide sequence: TGTGCCAGCAGCTGGGGTAACTACGAGCAGTACTTC. Residues: CASSWGNYEQYF.

This chain connects TRBV29-1 to TRBJ1-1, with D maybe TRBD1 (6 bases). In germline, CDR1 is SQVTM, CDR2 ANQGSEA. V gave up 7 bases and J gave up 10 bases, with 16 bases separating them. This CDR3 is 11 amino acids long. The DNA for the CDR3 is TGCAGCGCCTCAGGGGAGTGGGTAGCTTTCTTT. Its protein is CSASGEWVAFF.

This clonotype has a handful of counts. This sequence joins TRBV7-2 and TRBJ2-3; D is perhaps TRBD1 (5 bases). V lost 2 bases to trimming and J lost 2 bases, with 14 bases between them. CDR1 is SGHTA and CDR2 is FQGNSA in the germline V gene. The CDR3 covers 16 residues. For the CDR3, the DNA is TGTGCCAGCAGCTTAACGCAAGACAGAGCCACAGATACGCAGTATTTT. Translation gives CASSLTQDRATDTQYF.

This clonotype was recorded only once. The chain carries TRBV7-9 and TRBJ2-5; D may correspond to TRBD1 or TRBD2 (6 bases each). CDR1 and CDR2 from the germline V gene are SEHNR and FQNEAQ (reference sequence). The CDR3 sequence is 15 residues long. Between the trimmed V and J ends, which lost 2 bases and 4 bases, there was a span of 14 bases. The CDR3 coding sequence is TGTGCCAGCAGCTTATCGCTAAGGGGGGCAGAGACCCAGTACTTC. Its protein product is CASSLSLRGAETQYF.

This clonotype was found a few times. The chain combines TRBV18 with TRBJ2-1; maybe TRBD1 (6 bases). Germline CDR1 and CDR2: KGHSH and LQKENI. The germline V and J ends were trimmed by 3 bases and 4 bases, with 10 bases remaining between them. CDR3 size: 14 residues. CDR3 sequence: CASSPSDRYNEQFF. Here the CDR3 DNA reads TGTGCCAGCTCACCTAGCGACAGGTACAATGAGCAGTTCTTC. Full variable domain (rest looked up from reference TRBV18 and TRBJ2-1): NAGVMQNPRHLVRRRGQEARLRCSPMKGHSHVYWYRQLPEEGLKFMVYLQKENIIDESGMPKERFSAEFPKEGPSILRIQQVVRGDSAAYFCASSPSDRYNEQFFGPGTRLTVL.

The CDR3 here is CASSSSVRTYTVNEQFF. Written as DNA, the CDR3 is TGTGCCAGCAGCTCAAGCGTTAGGACCTATACCGTCAATGAGCAGTTCTTC. The chain is built from TRBV7-9 and TRBJ2-1; unclear D gene. Per the germline V gene, CDR1 is SEHNR and CDR2 is FQNEAQ (reference sequence). Trimming shortened V by 4 bases and J by 6 bases, and 22 bases separated the two germline ends. The CDR3 runs 17 residues. Full variable domain (missing parts from reference TRBV7-9 and TRBJ2-1): DTGVSQNPRHKITKRGQNVTFRCDPISEHNRLYWYRQTLGQGPEFLTYFQNEAQLEKSRLLSDRFSAERPKGSFSTLEIQRTEQGDSAMYLCASSSSVRTYTVNEQFFGPGTRLTVL.

The CDR3 sequence: CASSKTGTAYEQYF. The CDR3 DNA is TGTGCCAGCAGCAAAACAGGGACGGCCTACGAGCAGTACTTC. The V call is TRBV7-6, the J call TRBJ2-7; D is possibly TRBD1 (6 bases). The CDR3 loop spans 14 amino acids. V was pared by 5 bases and J by 2 bases, with 13 bases between. Germline values: CDR1 SGHVS, CDR2 FNYEAQ.

The chain joins TRBV28 to TRBJ2-7, with unresolved D. In germline, CDR1 is MDHEN, CDR2 SYDVKM. This CDR3 has 11 amino acids. V was shortened by 8 bases and J by 3 bases, with 8 bases between the two germline ends. CDR3 in DNA: TGTGCCAGCCGTGGTGTCTACGAGCAGTACTTC. Protein product: CASRGVYEQYF.

V usage is TRBV15 and J usage is TRBJ2-7; tentative D call: TRBD2 (5 bases). The CDR3 length is 15 residues. CDR1 is LNHNV, CDR2 YYDKDF, per germline (reference sequence). Trimming took off 5 bases at V and 7 bases at J, with 21 bases between the two ends. The CDR3 region has the DNA TGTGCCACCAGCCTCTCCCTACGTTCGGGAAATGAGCAGTACTTC. It specifies CATSLSLRSGNEQYF.

This clonotype has just a few counts. V and J are TRBV5-7 and TRBJ2-1; no reliable D call. TRBV5-7 carries the ORF label, with uncertain function. V lost 2 bases to trimming and J lost 2 bases, with 11 bases between them. The CDR3 length is 15 residues. CDR3 nucleotide sequence: TGTGCCAGCAGCTTCACCGGACCGGCCTACAATGAGCAGTTCTTC. Translated: CASSFTGPAYNEQFF.

With respect to this clonotype: This may arise from a read error, as a much more abundant clone is one base away. The CDR3 DNA sequence: TGTGCCAGCAGCCTCGGGACAGAACAAGGGACCCAGTACTTC. This gives the protein CASSLGTEQGTQYF. The chain couples TRBV6-6 to TRBJ2-7; 7 bases match TRBD1. TRBJ2-5 explains the end of the DNA better; the J call may be wrong. The CDR3 is 14 residues long. CDR1 is MNHNY, CDR2 SVGAGI, per germline (reference sequence).

This clonotype was observed a handful of times. The chain couples TRBV7-2 to TRBJ2-1; maybe TRBD1 (7 bases). The CDR3 contains 15 residues. Germline CDR1 reads SGHTA; CDR2 reads FQGNSA. V was clipped by 6 bases and J by 2 bases, with 14 bases between them. The CDR3 loop reads CASRMSGGPYNEQFF. Here the CDR3 DNA reads TGTGCCAGCAGAATGTCAGGGGGGCCCTACAATGAGCAGTTCTTC.

The V gene is TRBV7-9, the J gene TRBJ2-7, with D possibly TRBD2 on 7 matching bases. The V gene's germline CDR1 is SEHNR and CDR2 FQNEAQ (reference sequence). The CDR3 sequence is 14 residues long. The V and J ends lost 1 base and 5 bases respectively, with 12 bases between them. CDR3 sequence reads: CASSLGEGVNEQYF. The CDR3 coding sequence is TGTGCCAGCAGCTTAGGGGAGGGGGTCAACGAGCAGTACTTC. Full variable domain (outside the CDR3, taken from reference TRBV7-9 and TRBJ2-7): DTGVSQNPRHKITKRGQNVTFRCDPISEHNRLYWYRQTLGQGPEFLTYFQNEAQLEKSRLLSDRFSAERPKGSFSTLEIQRTEQGDSAMYLCASSLGEGVNEQYFGPGTRLTVT.

The chain combines TRBV7-3 with TRBJ2-5; maybe TRBD2 (6 bases). V lost 4 bases, J lost 8 bases, and 14 bases lay in between. The CDR3 has 13 amino acids. Germline CDR1 SGHTA, CDR2 FQGTGA. The CDR3: CASSSYARDTQYF. The CDR3 DNA sequence: TGTGCCAGCAGCTCCTATGCGCGGGACACCCAGTACTTC.

About this clonotype itself: At one end the junction does not follow the germline gene, possibly because of a read error. The genes are TRBV7-9 and TRBJ1-4; no reliable D call. The germline gives CDR1 SEHNR, CDR2 FQNEAQ (reference sequence). CDR3 length: 15 amino acids. The CDR3, as DNA: TGTGCCAGCAGCTTAAAACAGCGCCAAAATGAAAGACTGTTTTTT. Amino acids: CASSLKQRQNERLFF. The full variable domain, its missing parts supplied by reference TRBV7-9 and TRBJ1-4, is DTGVSQNPRHKITKRGQNVTFRCDPISEHNRLYWYRQTLGQGPEFLTYFQNEAQLEKSRLLSDRFSAERPKGSFSTLEIQRTEQGDSAMYLCASSLKQRQNERLFFGSGTQLSVL.

The rearrangement uses TRBV7-7 and TRBJ2-5, with D possibly being TRBD1 (6 bases). This CDR3 has 15 amino acids. Germline CDR1 SSHAT, CDR2 FNYEAQ (reference sequence). The CDR3 sequence: CAGSLARDTQETQYF. The CDR3 DNA is TGTGCTGGCAGCTTAGCCCGGGACACCCAAGAGACCCAGTACTTC. The variable domain in full, with the rest retrieved from reference TRBV7-7 and TRBJ2-5, is GAGVSQSPRYKVTKRGQDVTLRCDPISSHATLYWYQQALGQGPEFLTYFNYEAQPDKSGLPSDRFSAERPEGSISTLTIQRTEQRDSAMYRCAGSLARDTQETQYFGPGTRLLVL.

The V gene is TRBV7-9, the J gene TRBJ2-5, with 7 bases identical to TRBD2. The length of the CDR3 is 15 residues. Per the germline V gene, CDR1 is SEHNR and CDR2 is FQNEAQ (reference sequence). V lost 3 bases to trimming and J lost 6 bases; unmatched junction nucleotides: 10. This chain's CDR3 is CASSFPGGTMKTQYF. CDR3 DNA sequence: TGTGCCAGCAGCTTTCCGGGAGGTACGATGAAGACCCAGTACTTC. Variable domain in full (rest from reference TRBV7-9 and TRBJ2-5): DTGVSQNPRHKITKRGQNVTFRCDPISEHNRLYWYRQTLGQGPEFLTYFQNEAQLEKSRLLSDRFSAERPKGSFSTLEIQRTEQGDSAMYLCASSFPGGTMKTQYFGPGTRLLVL.

The gene calls are TRBV4-1 and TRBJ2-4, with 7 bases lining up with TRBD1. The CDR3 totals 14 residues. Germline loops: CDR1 MGHRA, CDR2 YSYEKL. The junction had 8 bases not matched to a gene; V was cut back by 6 bases and J by 6 bases. The DNA for the CDR3 is TGCGCCAGCAGAATGGGACAGACGACAAACATTCAGTACTTC. Encoded protein: CASRMGQTTNIQYF.

This clonotype occurred a few times. The chain carries TRBV5-1 and TRBJ2-7; 7 positions agree with TRBD1. CDR1 and CDR2 from the germline V gene are SGHRS and YFSETQ. After removal of 6 bases from V and 5 bases from J, the junction contained 11 bases not matched to a gene. The CDR3 spans 14 residues. CDR3 coding DNA: TGCGCCAGCAACAACAGGGGAATAGAGAACGAGCAGTACTTC. It yields the protein CASNNRGIENEQYF.